The 30 T cell receptor beta chains presented below share a single source sample, sequenced in a study of T-cell memory formation after mild COVID-19. TCRdb processed the 5' RACE reads anew with MiXCR; each CDR3 protein has one entry. The repertoire has 100,000 to 150,000 distinct CDR3 sequences, around 15% of them found once; the top ten carry roughly 5.3%. The sequenced material came from PBMCs or a T cell subset sorted from them (not recorded which). The receptors originated from a man between 18 and 35 years old who had mild COVID-19 (a few samples of this study predate the infection). Cell type and time point are not known.

By frequency in the sample, this clonotype is medium-sized. Sequence at one end of the junction differs from germline and may be a read error. The chain joins TRBV4-3 to TRBJ2-3; D uncertain. Per the germline V gene, CDR1 is LGHNA and CDR2 is YSLEER. The CDR3 consists of 13 residues. The CDR3 spells CASSQGLADTQYF. Written as DNA, the CDR3 is TGTGCCAGCAGCCAAGGGTTGGCTGATACGCAGTATTTT.

This clonotype has more than one count but fewer than ten. This sequence joins TRBV4-1 and TRBJ1-5, with D tentatively TRBD1 (6 bases). The CDR3 is made up of 14 amino acids. The V gene's germline CDR1 is MGHRA and CDR2 YSYEKL. The V gene lost 4 bases and the J gene lost 10 bases, with 17 bases spanning the gap. The CDR3 DNA follows: TGCGCCAGCAGCCCAGGCTTGGGCAGGGGACCCCAGCATTTT. Amino acids: CASSPGLGRGPQHF.

In its sample, this clonotype is medium-sized. This chain connects TRBV4-3 to TRBJ2-5; D gene uncertain. The CDR3 covers 13 residues. Germline values: CDR1 LGHNA, CDR2 YSLEER. V was shortened by 0 bases and J by 7 bases, with 9 bases between the two germline ends. The DNA of the CDR3 is TGCGCCAGCAGCCAAGAGGCATTAGGGACCCAGTACTTC. This gives the protein CASSQEALGTQYF.

This chain uses TRBV4-1 with TRBJ2-7, with TRBD2 as a possible D gene (6 bases). Germline V gene data show CDR1 as MGHRA and CDR2 as YSYEKL. V lost 8 bases and J 2 bases, leaving 16 bases between the germline ends. The CDR3 covers 14 residues. The CDR3 is CASDHRQRAYEQYF. The CDR3 DNA reads TGCGCCAGCGACCACAGACAGCGGGCCTACGAGCAGTACTTC.

This clonotype was recorded at least ten times. The chain combines TRBV7-2 with TRBJ2-6, with D uncertain. Trimming removed 5 bases at V and 0 bases at J, with 8 bases between. Germline-derived CDR1 and CDR2 are SGHTA and FQGNSA. This CDR3 region has 15 residues. CDR3 DNA sequence: TGTGCCAGCAGCCCAGGAATCTCTGGGGCCAACGTCCTGACTTTC. It encodes CASSPGISGANVLTF.

The CDR3 protein is CASAINSGFIEKLFF. For the CDR3, the DNA is TGTGCCAGCGCCATTAACAGCGGGTTTATTGAAAAACTGTTTTTT. The chain joins TRBV12-3 or TRBV12-4 to TRBJ1-4; D remains unclear. V lost 8 bases and J lost 7, with 20 bases in between. This CDR3 contains 15 residues.

This clonotype was observed a few times. The chain has TRBV7-2 and TRBJ2-2; the D gene is possibly TRBD2 (7 bases). Germline CDR1 and CDR2: SGHTA and FQGNSA. The CDR3 spans 16 residues. V was cut by 5 bases and J by 6 bases, with 19 bases left in between. The CDR3 coding sequence is TGTGCCAGCAGCCGAAGGTGGGGGGGCTATCCCGGGGAGCTGTTTTTT. It specifies CASSRRWGGYPGELFF. Based on the CDR3 plus reference TRBV7-2 and TRBJ2-2, the full variable domain is GAGVSQSPSNKVTEKGKDVELRCDPISGHTALYWYRQSLGQGLEFLIYFQGNSAPDKSGLPSDRFSAERTGGSVSTLTIQRTQQEDSAVYLCASSRRWGGYPGELFFGEGSRLTVL.

The chain joins TRBV7-9 to TRBJ2-3; perhaps D is TRBD1 or TRBD2 (5 bases each). The CDR3 is made up of 16 amino acids. V was clipped by 5 bases and J by 3 bases, with 18 bases between them. Germline V gives CDR1 SEHNR, CDR2 FQNEAQ (reference sequence). The CDR3 sequence is CASSPGASLTTDTQYF. The CDR3 DNA reads as TGTGCCAGCAGCCCTGGGGCTAGCCTAACGACAGATACGCAGTATTTT.

J is TRBJ2-5 and V is TRBV3-1, with 7 bases lining up with TRBD2. Per the germline V gene, CDR1 is LGHDT and CDR2 is YNNKEL (reference sequence). The junction had 6 bases not matched to a gene; V was cut back by 4 bases and J by 1 base. This CDR3 contains 15 residues. CDR3 in DNA: TGTGCCAGCAGCCCTTTAACTAGCGTCCAAGAGACCCAGTACTTC. This codes for CASSPLTSVQETQYF.

V usage is TRBV18 and J usage is TRBJ2-7; D may be TRBD1 (5 bases). This CDR3 is built from 14 residues. The germline V gene has CDR1 KGHSH and CDR2 LQKENI. V was shortened by 2 bases and J by 3 bases, with 11 bases between the two germline ends. CDR3: CASSPRQGVYEQYV. CDR3 nucleotide sequence: TGTGCCAGCTCACCAAGGCAGGGCGTCTACGAGCAGTACGTC.

The sample holds a few counts of this clonotype. As DNA, the CDR3 is TGTGCCAGCAGTTCAGCCGGGACCTACGTCGGCACTGAAGCTTTCTTT. This gives the protein CASSSAGTYVGTEAFF. V is TRBV12-3 or TRBV12-4 and J is TRBJ1-1; weak D call: TRBD1 (5 bases). The ends were cut back, 4 bases at V and 4 bases at J, with 19 bases in the middle. This CDR3 region has 16 residues.

Concerning this clonotype itself: Sequence at one end of the junction differs from germline and may be a read error. The chain combines TRBV7-9 with TRBJ1-5; 9 bases map to TRBD1. The CDR3 has 15 residues. Per the germline V gene, CDR1 is SEHNR and CDR2 is FQNEAQ (reference sequence). As DNA, the CDR3 is TGTGACAGCAGCCCCGCGGGACAGGGCGGTCAGCCCCAGCATTTT. Protein: CDSSPAGQGGQPQHF.

A few counts support this clonotype. This sequence joins TRBV6-5 and TRBJ1-4; a weak D match, TRBD1 (5 bases). The CDR3 is made up of 15 amino acids. The germline V gene encodes CDR1 MNHEY and CDR2 SVGAGI. Between the trimmed V and J ends, which lost 2 bases and 8 bases, there was a span of 15 bases. The CDR3 protein is CASSYAAGRREKLFF. The CDR3 region has the DNA TGTGCCAGCAGTTACGCCGCGGGGCGGAGGGAAAAACTGTTTTTT.

This clonotype was recorded many times. V and J are TRBV3-2 and TRBJ2-4. TRBV3-2 is recorded as a pseudogene. This CDR3 contains 13 residues. CDR3 DNA sequence: TGTGCCAGCAGGAGACGGGCCAAAAACATTCAGTACTTC. Its protein product is CASRRRAKNIQYF.

Only a few counts were recorded for this clonotype. This rearrangement joins TRBV6-5 to TRBJ2-4; 7 nucleotides match TRBD2. The CDR3 runs to 16 residues. The V gene end was trimmed by 1 base and the J gene end by 10 bases; junction bases not matched to a gene: 13. The germline CDR1 and CDR2 sequences are MNHEY and SVGAGI. The CDR3 nucleotides read TGTGCCAGCAGTTACTTGTCCCGTGGGGGGGAAACAATTCAGTACTTC. Protein sequence: CASSYLSRGGETIQYF.

V is TRBV12-3 or TRBV12-4 and J is TRBJ2-7; 8 nucleotides agree with TRBD1. V was pared by 6 bases and J by 6 bases, with 4 bases of the junction left unmatched. The CDR3 has 12 amino acids. The CDR3 DNA reads TGTGCCAGCAGCCCTACAGGGGGCGAGCAGTACGTC. This sequence encodes CASSPTGGEQYV.

This clonotype was detected a few times. This rearrangement joins TRBV12-3 or TRBV12-4 to TRBJ2-2; D unclear. Trimming removed 5 bases from V and 1 base from J, with 8 bases in between. This CDR3 region has 14 residues. Here the CDR3 reads CASSLNRNTGELFF. The DNA for the CDR3 is TGTGCCAGCAGTCTCAATAGGAACACCGGGGAGCTGTTTTTT.

V and J are TRBV29-1 and TRBJ2-3, with a possible D match to TRBD1 (5 bases). The CDR3 contains 14 residues. The V and J ends lost 7 bases and 0 bases respectively, with 14 bases between them. CDR1 and CDR2 (germline): SQVTM, ANQGSEA. CDR3 nucleotides: TGCAGCGCACGGACACTTTGGAGCACAGATACGCAGTATTTT. It translates to CSARTLWSTDTQYF.

The V call is TRBV6-5, the J call TRBJ2-1; 10 bases line up with TRBD1. The CDR3 has 14 residues. Germline trimming cut 5 bases from V and 8 bases from J; bases unmatched to any gene: 6. CDR1 and CDR2 from the germline V gene are MNHEY and SVGAGI. As DNA, the CDR3 is TGTGCCAGCAGTATGGACAGGGGGGTATATGAGCAGTTCTTC. This sequence encodes CASSMDRGVYEQFF.

This clonotype was recorded many times. The J gene is TRBJ2-5, the V gene TRBV6-5; D possibly corresponds to TRBD1 (7 bases). This CDR3 spans 15 amino acids. CDR1 MNHEY and CDR2 SVGAGI come from the germline V gene. The ends were cut back, 5 bases at V and 4 bases at J, with 17 bases in the middle. The CDR3 protein is CASSKGTVGGETQYF. The CDR3 DNA sequence: TGTGCCAGCAGTAAGGGGACAGTGGGGGGAGAGACCCAGTACTTC.

This clonotype was observed a few times. The chain employs TRBV7-8 and TRBJ2-2, with D perhaps matching TRBD1 or TRBD2 (5 bases each). V lost 4 bases and J 1 base, leaving 13 bases between the germline ends. CDR1 SGHVS and CDR2 FQNEAQ come from the germline V gene. The CDR3 spans 16 residues. The CDR3 DNA reads as TGTGCCAGCAGCTCCGCCCCGGGGCAGAACACCGGGGAGCTGTTTTTT. Translated, it gives CASSSAPGQNTGELFF. Based on the CDR3 plus reference TRBV7-8 and TRBJ2-2, the full variable domain is GAGVSQSPRYKVAKRGQDVALRCDPISGHVSLFWYQQALGQGPEFLTYFQNEAQLDKSGLPSDRFFAERPEGSVSTLKIQRTQQEDSAVYLCASSSAPGQNTGELFFGEGSRLTVL.

The chain has TRBV7-2 and TRBJ1-2; D is unclear. The germline V and J ends were trimmed by 3 bases and 4 bases, with 15 bases remaining between them. Germline CDR1 reads SGHTA; CDR2 reads FQGNSA. The CDR3 is made up of 15 amino acids. CDR3 nucleotide sequence: TGTGCCAGCAGCTTGCAGGTGACTTCTCTCTATGGCTACACCTTC. This codes for CASSLQVTSLYGYTF.

This clonotype was seen ten or more times. This rearrangement joins TRBV11-2 to TRBJ2-5, with D perhaps TRBD1 or TRBD2 (6 bases each). The germline V gene encodes CDR1 SGHAT and CDR2 FQNNGV. This CDR3 comprises 13 residues. The V end lost 6 bases, the J end lost 1 base, and 9 bases lay between the germline ends. The CDR3 sequence is CASSRGVQETQYF. The CDR3 DNA is TGTGCCAGCAGTAGGGGGGTCCAAGAGACCCAGTACTTC.

This clonotype showed up just a few times. This chain's CDR3 is CASSVGRTSGGGETQYF. In nucleotides, the CDR3 is TGTGCCAGCAGCGTGGGTCGGACTAGCGGGGGTGGAGAGACCCAGTACTTC. J is TRBJ2-5 and V is TRBV28; 13 nucleotides align to TRBD2. The CDR3 extends over 17 amino acids. The germline V gene has CDR1 MDHEN and CDR2 SYDVKM. Unmatched junction bases numbered 11, after V lost 6 bases and J lost 4 bases.

A few counts support this clonotype. This chain uses TRBV4-1 with TRBJ1-2; 7 nucleotides agree with TRBD1. Germline V CDR1 and CDR2: MGHRA, YSYEKL. The CDR3 is 20 residues long. Losses at the gene ends were 2 bases for V and 1 base for J; bases not matched to a gene: 19. The chain's CDR3 is CASSQPQARQGAGFNYGYTF. DNA of the CDR3: TGCGCCAGCAGCCAACCCCAAGCCCGACAGGGAGCAGGATTTAACTATGGCTACACCTTC.

This chain links TRBV9 with TRBJ1-2, with TRBD1 matching 9 bases. In germline, CDR1 is SGDLS, CDR2 YYNGEE. V gave up 6 bases and J gave up 8 bases; unmatched junction bases: 8. The CDR3 has 13 residues. The CDR3 loop is CASTLGTGQGYTF. The DNA for the CDR3 is TGTGCCAGCACCCTCGGGACAGGGCAAGGCTACACCTTC.

In this sample, this clonotype turned up a few times. The rearrangement links TRBV20-1 to TRBJ2-1; 13 bases line up with TRBD2. CDR1 is DFQATT, CDR2 SNEGSKA, per germline (reference sequence). The CDR3 has 19 amino acids. V dropped 4 bases and J dropped 2; count of bases not matched to a gene: 14. This CDR3 reads CSAKGIALAGGHPYNEQFF. Written as DNA, the CDR3 is TGCAGTGCTAAGGGGATAGCACTAGCGGGGGGGCACCCCTACAATGAGCAGTTCTTC.

This clonotype has more than one count but fewer than ten. This chain joins TRBV28 and TRBJ1-1; the match to TRBD1 covers 9 bases. Germline loops: CDR1 MDHEN, CDR2 SYDVKM. J was trimmed by 10 bases and V by 2 bases; bases with no gene match: 2. This CDR3 region has 12 residues. Here the CDR3 reads CASSLRDRAAFF. DNA for the CDR3: TGTGCCAGCAGTTTAAGGGACAGGGCAGCTTTCTTT. Using reference TRBV28 and TRBJ1-1 for the parts outside the CDR3, the full variable domain is DVKVTQSSRYLVKRTGEKVFLECVQDMDHENMFWYRQDPGLGLRLIYFSYDVKMKEKGDIPEGYSVSREKKERFSLILESASTNQTSMYLCASSLRDRAAFFGQGTRLTVV.

This clonotype has a handful of counts. This sequence joins TRBV5-1 and TRBJ2-2; no definite D call. Germline CDR1 and CDR2: SGHRS and YFSETQ. Trimming removed 4 bases at V and 1 base at J, with 8 bases between. CDR3 length: 14 amino acids. CDR3 residues: CASSVGLNTGELFF. As DNA, the CDR3 is TGCGCCAGCAGCGTGGGGTTGAACACCGGGGAGCTGTTTTTT.

The rearrangement joins TRBV7-8 to TRBJ1-1; D unclear. CDR3 length: 12 residues. Looked up from germline, CDR1 is SGHVS and CDR2 is FQNEAQ. V was cut by 5 bases and J by 8 bases, with 12 bases left in between. The CDR3 nucleotides are TGTGCCAGCAGCGAATACGGGAGGGAAGCTTTCTTT. This encodes CASSEYGREAFF.